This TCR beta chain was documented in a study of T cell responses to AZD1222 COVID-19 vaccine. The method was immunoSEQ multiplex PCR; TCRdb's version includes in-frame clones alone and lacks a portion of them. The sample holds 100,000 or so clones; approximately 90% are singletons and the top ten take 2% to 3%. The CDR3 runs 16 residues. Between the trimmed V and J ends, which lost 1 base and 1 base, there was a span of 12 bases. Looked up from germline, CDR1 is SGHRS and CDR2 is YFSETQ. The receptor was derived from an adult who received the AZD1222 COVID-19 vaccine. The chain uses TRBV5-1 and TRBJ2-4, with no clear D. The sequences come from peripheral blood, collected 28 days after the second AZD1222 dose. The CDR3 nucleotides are TGCGCCAGCAGCTTGACTATGGGGTCTGCCAAAAACATTCAGTACTTC. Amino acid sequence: CASSLTMGSAKNIQYF.